Sequencing of this T cell receptor (beta chain) was carried out in a study of beta chain features in type 1 diabetes. Across the study: Patients and healthy donors were similar in age, gender and cell yields.

This clone has a handful of counts. Its antigen is undetermined. Whole-study results and caveats: A moderate, significant TCRB CDR3 shortening appeared in type 1 diabetes across four CD4+ subsets. The influence of HLA type on TCRB rearrangement stayed undetermined.

Germline values: CDR1 LGHNA, CDR2 YSLEER. The CDR3 is made up of 17 amino acids. Trimming took 0 bases from V and 1 from J, leaving 15 bases between them. CD4+ naive, central memory, regulatory and stem cell-like memory cells were sorted via CD45RO/CCR7/CD25/CD127/CD95/CD27. Since all of the isolated RNA was reverse transcribed, expressed TCRB transcripts were what got sequenced. Profiling relied on immunoSEQ multiplex PCR, and the TCRdb table lists in-frame clones only, not all of them. Of 95,000 to 150,000 clones listed, 15% to 20% are singletons. The sample comprised central memory CD4+ T cells from blood. The sequence derives from a man aged 18 to 30 with type 1 diabetes. The V gene is TRBV4-3, the J gene TRBJ1-2; D gene unclear. CDR3 in amino acids: CASSQESDPRYNYGYTF. DNA of the CDR3: TGCGCCAGCAGCCAAGAGTCGGATCCTCGATATAACTATGGCTACACCTTC.